The clone carrying this T cell receptor beta chain was recorded only once. V was pared by 2 bases and J by 3 bases, with 17 bases between. The germline V gene encodes CDR1 SGHRS and CDR2 YFSETQ. CDR3 size: 16 residues. Method: immunoSEQ multiplex PCR; TCRdb's copy keeps in-frame clones and lacks some. The data contain about 120,000 clones, approximately 93% of them singletons. The sample comes from a study of T cell changes during pregnancy in multiple sclerosis. The sequencing used peripheral blood, collected before pregnancy. This clonotype originated in a female donor with multiple sclerosis, enrolled in a pregnancy study. The rearrangement joins TRBV5-1 to TRBJ1-2, with TRBD1 as a possible D gene (6 bases). The CDR3 nucleotides are TGCGCCAGCAGCTTAGACAGGCCAGCGCAGGACTATGGCTACACCTTC. Amino acid sequence: CASSLDRPAQDYGYTF. The full variable domain, rest sourced from reference TRBV5-1 and TRBJ1-2, is KAGVTQTPRYLIKTRGQQVTLSCSPISGHRSVSWYQQTPGQGLQFLFEYFSETQRNKGNFPGRFSGRQFSNSRSEMNVSTLELGDSALYLCASSLDRPAQDYGYTFGSGTRLTVV.